This TCR beta chain was sequenced during a study of T cell clonality in common variable immunodeficiency. TCRdb's table, derived via immunoSEQ multiplex PCR, lists solely in-frame clones and lacks some. Sampling found 50,000 or so clones, none seen once. Both groups were predominantly of Caucasian heritage. At least ten counts were recorded for this clone. The missing CDR3 end, 3 residues past where the read stops, is filled in from the germline J gene. Germline CDR1 reads KGHSH; CDR2 reads LQKENI. This CDR3 spans 14 amino acids. The V gene end was trimmed by 3 bases and the J gene end by 4 bases; junction bases not matched to a gene: 3.

The receptor was derived from a person aged 18 to 69 in good health. The chain recombines TRBV18 with TRBJ1-5, with 7 bases identical to TRBD1. Source material: peripheral blood mononuclear cells. The DNA read from the CDR3 is TGTGCCAGCTCACCGGGACAGAGTAATCAGCCC. As protein: CASSPGQSNQP. The entire CDR3 protein is CASSPGQSNQPQHF. The variable domain in full, with the rest retrieved from reference TRBV18 and TRBJ1-5, is NAGVMQNPRHLVRRRGQEARLRCSPMKGHSHVYWYRQLPEEGLKFMVYLQKENIIDESGMPKERFSAEFPKEGPSILRIQQVVRGDSAAYFCASSPGQSNQPQHFGDGTRLSIL.